A selection of T cell receptor beta chains follows, all from one sample in a study of blood T cell repertoires in COVID-19. Method: immunoSEQ multiplex PCR; TCRdb's copy keeps in-frame clones and lacks some. The top ten clones hold around 1.2% of a sample with tens of thousands of clones, roughly 88% of them seen once. The sample consisted of peripheral blood. The receptors here all came from a woman aged 55-70 years with acute or convalescent COVID-19. CDR3s include the opening cysteine and the closing phenylalanine or tryptophan.

J	V	CDR3
TRBJ1-6	TRBV3-1/TRBV3-2	CASSRTGDNNSPLHF
TRBJ2-3	TRBV11-3	CASSGAGMGTDTQYF
TRBJ1-1	TRBV6-5	CASTPPGWGNTEAFF
TRBJ2-1	TRBV12-3/TRBV12-4	CASGAGAGNEQFF
TRBJ1-3	TRBV19	CASRDRGTGNTIYF
TRBJ2-3	TRBV27	CATKAGGPSDTQYF
TRBJ1-3	TRBV5-1	CASSEGQVRGNTIYF
TRBJ2-3	TRBV5-4	CASSPGTSGRGTQYF
TRBJ1-5	TRBV6-5	CATMYHNQPQHF
TRBJ1-5	TRBV18	CASSAGQVNQPQHF
TRBJ2-6	TRBV7-6	CASSLGQGVTGANVLTF
TRBJ2-5	TRBV10-3	CATADPPWGTQYF
TRBJ1-4	TRBV14	CASSPHAGFNEKLFF
TRBJ1-2	TRBV7-2	CASSPRGRNYGYTF
TRBJ2-2	TRBV4-2	CASSQRWVIQGSGTGELFF
TRBJ1-1	TRBV15	CATSPRGGGVRSTEAFF
TRBJ2-5	TRBV5-1	CASSRFNGSALQETQYF
TRBJ2-3	TRBV6-6	CASSYSTGATPF
TRBJ2-5	TRBV15	CATSSVRGSQETQYF
TRBJ2-3	TRBV4-1	CASSQGSPDTQYF
TRBJ1-1	TRBV6-5	CASSPGTGFKTEAFF
TRBJ2-3	TRBV6-2/TRBV6-3	CASSTARTLGLNTQYF
TRBJ2-3	TRBV11-2	CASSLADRDTDTQYF
TRBJ2-5	TRBV7-8	CASSLSGGRETQYF
TRBJ2-5	TRBV2	CASRPTREGSGTQYF
TRBJ2-1	TRBV2	CASSDLRDRQFF
TRBJ1-2	TRBV29-1	CSVVEGFTYGYTF
TRBJ2-5	TRBV20-1	CSADRDETQYF
TRBJ1-5	TRBV4-3	CASSQDRGYQPQHF
TRBJ2-3	TRBV10-1	CASSESRGGGKTSTDTQYF
TRBJ2-1	TRBV10-3	CAIGLVTLRNEQFF
TRBJ1-6	TRBV4-1	CASSLSPGGKVNSPLHF
TRBJ2-5	TRBV5-1	CASSPSPSGVQETQYF
TRBJ1-1	TRBV29-1	CSVEGEAGALNTEAFF
TRBJ1-2	TRBV7-2	CASSLDTEEPGYTF
TRBJ2-2	TRBV18	CASSIQGTGELFF
TRBJ1-1	TRBV27	CASSLSPTGYTEAFF
TRBJ2-5	TRBV5-1	CASSASGRRETQYF
TRBJ2-5	TRBV5-1	CASSSNAPTGETQYF
TRBJ1-4	TRBV7-9	CASSFDDRKGEKLFF
TRBJ1-1	TRBV29-1	CSVARANTEAFF
TRBJ2-2	TRBV15	CATSRVQGRGGGELFF
TRBJ1-1	TRBV7-6	CASSLGHTNTEAFF
TRBJ2-1	TRBV28	CASSGQGFGKNEQFF
TRBJ2-5	TRBV19	CASSIHRAGQAQYF
TRBJ2-5	TRBV5-4	CASSVGAPPTQYF